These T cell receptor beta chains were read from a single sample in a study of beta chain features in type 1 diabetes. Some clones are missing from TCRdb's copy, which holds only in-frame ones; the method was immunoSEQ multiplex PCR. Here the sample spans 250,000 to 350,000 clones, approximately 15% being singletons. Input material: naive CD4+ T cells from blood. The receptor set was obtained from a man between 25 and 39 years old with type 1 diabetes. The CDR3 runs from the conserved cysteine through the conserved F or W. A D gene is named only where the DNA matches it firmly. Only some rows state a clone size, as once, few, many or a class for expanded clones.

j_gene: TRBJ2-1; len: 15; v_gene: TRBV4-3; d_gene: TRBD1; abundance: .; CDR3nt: TGCGCCAGCAGCCTTTCCCCAGGGGGCCAGGTTGAGCAGTTCTTC; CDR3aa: CASSLSPGGQVEQFF
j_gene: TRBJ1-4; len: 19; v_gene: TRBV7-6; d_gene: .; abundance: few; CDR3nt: TGTGCCAGCAGCTTACCCCGCCCCGGATCCCCGGCAGCGGTGGAAAAACTGTTTTTT; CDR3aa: CASSLPRPGSPAAVEKLFF
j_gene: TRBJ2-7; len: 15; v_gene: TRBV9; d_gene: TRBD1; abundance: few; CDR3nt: TGTGCCAGCAGCGCAGGACAGGGAGGCAACTACGAGCAGTACTTC; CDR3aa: CASSAGQGGNYEQYF
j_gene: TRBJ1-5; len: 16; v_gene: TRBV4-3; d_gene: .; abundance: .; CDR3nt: TGCGCCAGCAGCCAAGACACGAGTTATAGCAATCAGCCCCAGCATTTT; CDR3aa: CASSQDTSYSNQPQHF
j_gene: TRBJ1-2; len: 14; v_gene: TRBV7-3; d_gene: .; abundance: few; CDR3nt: TGTGCCAGCAGCCCGCCAGGGGTGGACTATGGCTACACCTTC; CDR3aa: CASSPPGVDYGYTF
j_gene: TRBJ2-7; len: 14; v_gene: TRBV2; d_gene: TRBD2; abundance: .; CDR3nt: TGTGCCAGCAATTTTGGTCTAGCGGGAGGCGAGCAGTACTTC; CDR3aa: CASNFGLAGGEQYF
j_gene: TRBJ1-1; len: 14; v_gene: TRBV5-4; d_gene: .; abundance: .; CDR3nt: TGTGCCAGCAGCTTAGGGGCAGGGAACACTGAAGCTTTCTTT; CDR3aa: CASSLGAGNTEAFF
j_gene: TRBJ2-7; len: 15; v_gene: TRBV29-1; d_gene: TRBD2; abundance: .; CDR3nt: TGCAGCGTCCGAATGGGACTAGCGGGGTCCTACGAGCAGTACTTC; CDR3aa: CSVRMGLAGSYEQYF
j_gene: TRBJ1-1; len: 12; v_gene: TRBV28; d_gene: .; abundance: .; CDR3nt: TGTGCCAGCAGTTGGCTACAGGAGAACACTTTCTTT; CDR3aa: CASSWLQENTFF
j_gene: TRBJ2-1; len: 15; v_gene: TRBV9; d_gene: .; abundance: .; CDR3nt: TGTGCCAGCAGCGTAGGAGGTAGTTCCCACAATGAGCAGTTCTTC; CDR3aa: CASSVGGSSHNEQFF
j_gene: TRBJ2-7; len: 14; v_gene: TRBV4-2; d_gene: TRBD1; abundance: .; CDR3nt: TGTGCCAGCAGCCCTAGACAGGGTACCTACGAGCAGTACTTC; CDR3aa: CASSPRQGTYEQYF
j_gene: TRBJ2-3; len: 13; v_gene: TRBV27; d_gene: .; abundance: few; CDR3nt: TGTGCCAGCAGTTCCCCTAGCACAGATACGCAGTATTTT; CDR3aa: CASSSPSTDTQYF
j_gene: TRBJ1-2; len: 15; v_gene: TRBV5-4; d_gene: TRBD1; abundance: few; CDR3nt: TGTGCCAGCAGCCTCAGGACAGGGAGTGGCTATGGCTACACCTTC; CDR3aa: CASSLRTGSGYGYTF
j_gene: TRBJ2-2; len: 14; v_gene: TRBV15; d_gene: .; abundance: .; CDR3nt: TGTGCCACCAGCCCCGGGGGAAACACCGGGGAGCTGTTTTTT; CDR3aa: CATSPGGNTGELFF
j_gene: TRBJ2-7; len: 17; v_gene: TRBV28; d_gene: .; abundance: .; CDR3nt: TGTGCCAGCAGTTCGACTATTACGAAAACTGGCTCCTACGAGCAGTACTTC; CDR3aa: CASSSTITKTGSYEQYF
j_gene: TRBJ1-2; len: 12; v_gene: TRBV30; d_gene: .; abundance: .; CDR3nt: TGTGCCTGGGGGAGAGACAACTATGGCTACACCTTC; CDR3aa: CAWGRDNYGYTF
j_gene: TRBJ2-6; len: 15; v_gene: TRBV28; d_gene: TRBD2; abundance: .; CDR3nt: TGTGCCAGCAGTTATGGGGGGGTTCGGGCCAACGTCCTGACTTTC; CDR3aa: CASSYGGVRANVLTF
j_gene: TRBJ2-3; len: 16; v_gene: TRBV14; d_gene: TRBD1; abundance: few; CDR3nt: TGTGCCAGCAGCCGTAAACAGGGGTCTTATGCAGATACGCAGTATTTT; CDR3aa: CASSRKQGSYADTQYF
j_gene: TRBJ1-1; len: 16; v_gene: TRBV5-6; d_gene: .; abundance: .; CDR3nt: TGTGCCAGCAGCCCAATCAACCTAAACGGGACATCTGAAGCTTTCTTT; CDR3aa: CASSPINLNGTSEAFF
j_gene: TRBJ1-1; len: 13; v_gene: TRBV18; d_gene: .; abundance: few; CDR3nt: TGTGCCAGCTCACCGACAGAGAACACTGAAGCTTTCTTT; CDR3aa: CASSPTENTEAFF
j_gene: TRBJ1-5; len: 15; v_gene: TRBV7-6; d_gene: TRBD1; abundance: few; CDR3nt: TGTGCCAGCAGCCCGACAGGGGAAGGTGGTCAGCCCCAGCATTTT; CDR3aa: CASSPTGEGGQPQHF